These T cell receptor beta chains were read from a single sample in a study of Graves' ophthalmopathy and Graves' hyperthyroidism. One entry per CDR3 protein, called by TCRdb with MiXCR from the multiplex PCR reads. This table holds about 420,000 distinct CDR3 sequences, approximately 21% found once. Sequences were obtained from peripheral blood. The receptors originated from a woman aged 18-35 years with stable Graves' hyperthyroidism. CDR3s include the opening cysteine and the closing phenylalanine or tryptophan. The order of the fields is V gene, clone size, D gene, J gene, CDR3 protein, CDR3 DNA. D genes are given only for firm matches. Only some rows state a clone size, as once, few, many or a class for expanded clones.

v_call: TRBV28; clone_size: -; d_call: -; j_call: TRBJ2-7; cdr3_aa: CASSLDQVSYEQYF; cdr3_nt: TGTGCCAGCAGTTTAGATCAGGTCTCCTACGAGCAGTACTTC
v_call: TRBV15; clone_size: few; d_call: -; j_call: TRBJ2-5; cdr3_aa: CATSRDLAIQETQYF; cdr3_nt: TGTGCCACCAGCAGAGATCTAGCGATCCAAGAGACCCAGTACTTC
v_call: TRBV3-1; clone_size: few; d_call: -; j_call: TRBJ2-5; cdr3_aa: CASSQAGRGPRETQYF; cdr3_nt: TGTGCCAGCAGCCAAGCCGGAAGAGGGCCGCGAGAGACCCAGTACTTC
v_call: TRBV7-8; clone_size: many; d_call: -; j_call: TRBJ1-2; cdr3_aa: CASRPPRGGYTF; cdr3_nt: TGTGCCAGCAGACCACCCCGGGGTGGCTACACCTTC
v_call: TRBV6-1; clone_size: -; d_call: -; j_call: TRBJ1-1; cdr3_aa: CASSHALGGTEAFF; cdr3_nt: TGTGCCAGCAGCCACGCCCTGGGTGGCACTGAAGCTTTCTTT
v_call: TRBV2; clone_size: many; d_call: TRBD2; j_call: TRBJ2-2; cdr3_aa: CASMGTSGMAGELFF; cdr3_nt: TGTGCCAGCATGGGGACTAGCGGGATGGCCGGGGAGCTGTTTTTT
v_call: TRBV7-2; clone_size: many; d_call: TRBD2; j_call: TRBJ2-7; cdr3_aa: CASSLTAGAYEQYF; cdr3_nt: TGTGCCAGCAGCTTAACCGCGGGGGCCTACGAGCAGTACTTC
v_call: TRBV19; clone_size: few; d_call: -; j_call: TRBJ2-4; cdr3_aa: CASSTLTNIKYF; cdr3_nt: TGTGCCAGTAGTACTCTAACGAACATTAAGTACTTC
v_call: TRBV11-2; clone_size: -; d_call: -; j_call: TRBJ2-7; cdr3_aa: CASSLVERLPYEQYF; cdr3_nt: TGTGCCAGCAGCTTAGTAGAGCGACTACCCTACGAGCAGTACTTC
v_call: TRBV29-1; clone_size: many; d_call: -; j_call: TRBJ1-1; cdr3_aa: CSVAGHQNTEAFF; cdr3_nt: TGCAGCGTAGCGGGACACCAGAACACTGAAGCTTTCTTT
v_call: TRBV12-3/TRBV12-4; clone_size: many; d_call: -; j_call: TRBJ1-2; cdr3_aa: CASSWTSNYGYTF; cdr3_nt: TGTGCCAGCAGTTGGACATCAAACTATGGCTACACCTTC
v_call: TRBV12-3/TRBV12-4; clone_size: -; d_call: TRBD2; j_call: TRBJ2-7; cdr3_aa: CASSLSPGLLYEQYF; cdr3_nt: TGTGCCAGCAGTTTAAGCCCGGGACTACTCTACGAGCAGTACTTC
v_call: TRBV20-1; clone_size: -; d_call: -; j_call: TRBJ2-7; cdr3_aa: CSARRTLSYEQYF; cdr3_nt: TGCAGTGCTAGACGTACCCTTTCCTACGAGCAGTACTTC
v_call: TRBV6-2/TRBV6-3; clone_size: many; d_call: -; j_call: TRBJ2-3; cdr3_aa: CASSPRPPYPRTDTQYF; cdr3_nt: TGTGCCAGCAGTCCCCGGCCCCCATATCCCCGCACAGATACGCAGTATTTT
v_call: TRBV5-1; clone_size: many; d_call: -; j_call: TRBJ2-7; cdr3_aa: CASSLNTDTYEQYF; cdr3_nt: TGCGCCAGCAGCTTGAACACGGACACCTACGAGCAGTACTTC
v_call: TRBV29-1; clone_size: many; d_call: -; j_call: TRBJ1-2; cdr3_aa: CSVVGVLRGTGYGYTF; cdr3_nt: TGCAGCGTTGTAGGTGTACTCCGGGGGACGGGCTATGGCTACACCTTC
v_call: TRBV2; clone_size: few; d_call: TRBD2; j_call: TRBJ2-7; cdr3_aa: CASSKLWTSGTYEQYF; cdr3_nt: TGTGCCAGCAGTAAACTATGGACTAGCGGGACCTACGAGCAGTACTTC
v_call: TRBV6-2/TRBV6-3; clone_size: many; d_call: -; j_call: TRBJ1-5; cdr3_aa: CASSYPLRRGNQPQHF; cdr3_nt: TGTGCCAGCAGTTACCCTCTAAGGCGGGGCAATCAGCCCCAGCATTTT
v_call: TRBV20-1; clone_size: many; d_call: TRBD2; j_call: TRBJ2-7; cdr3_aa: CSALLAEPYEQYF; cdr3_nt: TGCAGTGCACTACTAGCGGAACCCTACGAGCAGTACTTC
v_call: TRBV19; clone_size: -; d_call: -; j_call: TRBJ2-7; cdr3_aa: CASRNANSDKQYF; cdr3_nt: TGTGCCAGTAGGAATGCTAATTCGGACAAGCAGTACTTC
v_call: TRBV3-1; clone_size: many; d_call: -; j_call: TRBJ2-5; cdr3_aa: CASSQGLQTQYF; cdr3_nt: TGTGCCAGCAGCCAGGGGCTGCAGACCCAGTACTTC
v_call: TRBV6-4; clone_size: once; d_call: -; j_call: TRBJ1-2; cdr3_aa: CASTNVRANGYTF; cdr3_nt: TGTGCCAGCACCAACGTCAGGGCGAATGGTTACACCTTC
v_call: TRBV25-1; clone_size: many; d_call: -; j_call: TRBJ1-5; cdr3_aa: CASSRQDNQPQHF; cdr3_nt: TGTGCCAGCTCGAGACAAGACAATCAGCCCCAGCATTTT
v_call: TRBV10-3; clone_size: -; d_call: TRBD1; j_call: TRBJ1-1; cdr3_aa: CAISSRTGETEAFF; cdr3_nt: TGTGCCATCAGTTCCAGGACAGGGGAGACTGAAGCTTTCTTT
v_call: TRBV7-2; clone_size: many; d_call: -; j_call: TRBJ1-2; cdr3_aa: CASSPSRSHGYTF; cdr3_nt: TGTGCCAGCAGCCCCTCCCGATCTCATGGCTACACCTTC
v_call: TRBV27; clone_size: many; d_call: TRBD1; j_call: TRBJ1-1; cdr3_aa: CASSPQGANGNTEAFF; cdr3_nt: TGTGCCAGCAGTCCGCAGGGGGCTAATGGGAACACTGAAGCTTTCTTT
v_call: TRBV28; clone_size: many; d_call: -; j_call: TRBJ2-4; cdr3_aa: CATLQGDFNIQYF; cdr3_nt: TGTGCCACTCTACAGGGTGATTTTAACATTCAGTACTTC
v_call: TRBV25-1; clone_size: many; d_call: TRBD2; j_call: TRBJ2-7; cdr3_aa: CASTPGKDSGHEQYF; cdr3_nt: TGTGCCAGCACCCCCGGAAAGGATAGCGGGCACGAGCAGTACTTC
v_call: TRBV20-1; clone_size: many; d_call: -; j_call: TRBJ1-5; cdr3_aa: CSARLAGAGWWGDQPQHF; cdr3_nt: TGCAGTGCTCGCCTTGCAGGGGCAGGGTGGTGGGGAGATCAGCCCCAGCATTTT
v_call: TRBV20-1; clone_size: many; d_call: -; j_call: TRBJ1-6; cdr3_aa: CSARLSGTAQTLHF; cdr3_nt: TGCAGTGCTAGACTTTCCGGGACGGCGCAGACCCTCCACTTT
v_call: TRBV11-1; clone_size: -; d_call: -; j_call: TRBJ1-1; cdr3_aa: CASSQEGATEAFF; cdr3_nt: TGTGCCAGCAGCCAAGAAGGGGCCACTGAAGCTTTCTTT
v_call: TRBV7-3; clone_size: many; d_call: -; j_call: TRBJ1-1; cdr3_aa: CASSLNSGSRAFF; cdr3_nt: TGTGCCAGCAGCTTAAATTCTGGGTCGCGGGCTTTCTTT
v_call: TRBV6-5; clone_size: many; d_call: TRBD2; j_call: TRBJ2-5; cdr3_aa: CASSYLAGVGETQYF; cdr3_nt: TGTGCCAGCAGTTATTTAGCGGGAGTAGGAGAGACCCAGTACTTC
v_call: TRBV20-1; clone_size: many; d_call: -; j_call: TRBJ2-7; cdr3_aa: CSARGRLRSSYEQYF; cdr3_nt: TGCAGTGCTAGAGGGCGACTACGGAGCTCCTACGAGCAGTACTTC
v_call: TRBV11-1; clone_size: few; d_call: -; j_call: TRBJ2-5; cdr3_aa: CASSHTGFGDQETQYF; cdr3_nt: TGTGCCAGCAGCCACACAGGGTTTGGGGACCAAGAGACCCAGTACTTC
v_call: TRBV6-1; clone_size: many; d_call: TRBD1; j_call: TRBJ2-7; cdr3_aa: CASSDAPDREYEQYF; cdr3_nt: TGTGCCAGCAGTGATGCTCCGGACAGGGAGTACGAGCAGTACTTC
v_call: TRBV3-1; clone_size: -; d_call: -; j_call: TRBJ1-3; cdr3_aa: CASRSSGRGNTIYF; cdr3_nt: -
v_call: TRBV6-5; clone_size: many; d_call: -; j_call: TRBJ2-7; cdr3_aa: CASRLGHSEQYF; cdr3_nt: TGTGCCAGCCGCCTAGGACACTCCGAGCAGTACTTC
v_call: TRBV19; clone_size: many; d_call: -; j_call: TRBJ2-5; cdr3_aa: CASSTPGHTQETQYF; cdr3_nt: TGTGCCAGTAGTACGCCGGGACATACCCAAGAGACCCAGTACTTC
v_call: TRBV15; clone_size: many; d_call: TRBD2; j_call: TRBJ2-7; cdr3_aa: CATSRHRVAGALYEQYF; cdr3_nt: TGTGCCACCAGCAGACACCGAGTGGCGGGAGCGTTGTACGAGCAGTACTTC
v_call: TRBV20-1; clone_size: many; d_call: TRBD1; j_call: TRBJ1-5; cdr3_aa: CSASSFRTGSNQPQHF; cdr3_nt: TGCAGTGCTAGCTCCTTCAGGACAGGGAGCAATCAGCCCCAGCATTTT
v_call: TRBV5-6; clone_size: -; d_call: TRBD1; j_call: TRBJ2-2; cdr3_aa: CASNLVGTDTGELFF; cdr3_nt: TGTGCCAGCAACTTGGTAGGGACAGACACCGGGGAGCTGTTTTTT